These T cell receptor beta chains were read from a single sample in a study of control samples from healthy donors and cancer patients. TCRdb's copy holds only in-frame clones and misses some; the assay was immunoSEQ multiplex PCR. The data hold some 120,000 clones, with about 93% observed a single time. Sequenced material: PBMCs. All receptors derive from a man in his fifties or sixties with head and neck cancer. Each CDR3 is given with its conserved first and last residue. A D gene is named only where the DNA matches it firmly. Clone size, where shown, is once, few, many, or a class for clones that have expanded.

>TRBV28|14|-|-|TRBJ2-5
CASSLWTSQETQYF
TGTGCCAGCAGTTTATGGACATCACAAGAGACCCAGTACTTC
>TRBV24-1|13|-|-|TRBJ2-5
CATSGGDQETQYF
TGTGCCACCAGTGGGGGAGACCAAGAGACCCAGTACTTC
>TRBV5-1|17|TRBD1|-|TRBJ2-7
CASSSPKTDRAGYEQYF
TGCGCCAGCAGCTCCCCTAAAACCGACAGGGCCGGCTACGAGCAGTACTTC
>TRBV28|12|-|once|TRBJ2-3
CASSLSTHHPYF
TGTGCCAGCAGTTTGTCTACTCACCACCCGTATTTT
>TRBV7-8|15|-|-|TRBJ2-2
CASSFQQLNTGELFF
TGTGCCAGCAGCTTCCAACAGTTGAACACCGGGGAGCTGTTTTTT
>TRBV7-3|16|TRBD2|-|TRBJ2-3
CASSIGGGRVRDTQYF
TGTGCCAGCAGCATCGGGGGCGGGAGGGTCCGAGATACGCAGTATTTT
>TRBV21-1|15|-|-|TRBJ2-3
CASPKTAGGTDTQYF
TGTGCCAGCCCAAAGACGGCGGGGGGCACAGATACGCAGTATTTT
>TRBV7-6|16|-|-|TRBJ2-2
CASSPEAGANTGELFF
TGTGCCAGCAGCCCTGAGGCAGGGGCTAACACCGGGGAGCTGTTTTTT
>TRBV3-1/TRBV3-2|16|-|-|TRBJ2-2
CASSQGHGVSTGELFF
TGTGCCAGCAGCCAAGGTCACGGGGTTTCCACCGGGGAGCTGTTTTTT
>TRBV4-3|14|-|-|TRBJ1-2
CASSQEGSTYGYTF
TGCGCCAGCAGCCAAGAGGGGTCCACCTATGGCTACACCTTC
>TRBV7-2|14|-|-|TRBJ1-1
CASSLRPGNTEAFF
TGTGCCAGCAGCTTGCGTCCTGGGAACACTGAAGCTTTCTTT
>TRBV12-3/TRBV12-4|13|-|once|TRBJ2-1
CASTTERQGKKFF
TGTGCCAGCACCACTGAGCGGCAGGGGAAAAAGTTCTTC
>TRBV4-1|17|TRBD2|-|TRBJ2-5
CASSQTQTLAGQETQYF
TGCGCCAGCAGCCAAACCCAGACACTAGCGGGGCAAGAGACCCAGTACTTC
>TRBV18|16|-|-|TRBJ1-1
CASSPRFGMVNTEAFF
TGTGCCAGCTCACCAAGGTTCGGGATGGTGAACACTGAAGCTTTCTTT
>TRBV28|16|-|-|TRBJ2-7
CASSSAGTMGLYEQYF
TGTGCCAGCAGCTCCGCCGGGACAATGGGACTCTACGAGCAGTACTTC
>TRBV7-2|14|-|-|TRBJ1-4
CASSSQGSNEKLFF
TGTGCCAGCAGCTCACAGGGCTCTAATGAAAAACTGTTTTTT
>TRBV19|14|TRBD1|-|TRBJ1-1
CASSVSTGITEAFF
TGTGCCAGTAGTGTCTCGACAGGGATCACTGAAGCTTTCTTT
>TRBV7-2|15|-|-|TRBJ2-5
CASSPGRTIQETQYF
TGTGCCAGCAGCCCGGGGAGGACCATCCAAGAGACCCAGTACTTC
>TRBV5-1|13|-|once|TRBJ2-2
CASSLNVAGELFF
TGCGCCAGCAGCTTGAATGTAGCCGGGGAGCTGTTTTTT
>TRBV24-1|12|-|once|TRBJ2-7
CATSQVIYEQYF
TGTGCCACCAGTCAGGTCATCTACGAGCAGTACTTC
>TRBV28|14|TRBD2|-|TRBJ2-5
CASSFGLARETQYF
TGTGCCAGCAGTTTCGGACTAGCCCGAGAGACCCAGTACTTC
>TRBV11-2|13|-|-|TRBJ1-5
CASSLTRDQPQHF
TGTGCCAGCAGCCTGACTAGGGATCAGCCCCAGCATTTT
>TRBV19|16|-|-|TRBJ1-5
CASSPLGKGGDQPQHF
TGTGCCAGTAGTCCCCTAGGAAAGGGTGGCGATCAGCCCCAGCATTTT
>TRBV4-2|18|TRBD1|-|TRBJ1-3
CASSQDHGRTGGGNTIYF
TGTGCCAGCAGCCAAGATCATGGTAGGACAGGGGGTGGAAACACCATATATTTT
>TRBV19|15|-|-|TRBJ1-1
CASSIGNAGSPEAFF
TGTGCCAGTAGTATAGGCAATGCAGGGTCTCCTGAAGCTTTCTTT
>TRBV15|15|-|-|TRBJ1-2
CATSRLTVIDGGYTF
TGTGCCACCAGCAGGTTGACAGTTATCGACGGTGGCTACACCTTC
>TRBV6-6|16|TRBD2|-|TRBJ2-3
CASSWSGLAVTDTQYF
TGTGCCAGCAGTTGGTCGGGACTAGCGGTAACAGATACGCAGTATTTT
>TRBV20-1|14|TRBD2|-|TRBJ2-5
CSASSLAGKETQYF
TGCAGTGCTAGTAGCCTAGCGGGAAAAGAGACCCAGTACTTC
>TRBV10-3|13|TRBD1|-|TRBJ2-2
CAGRDSNTGELFF
TGTGCCGGTCGGGACAGTAACACCGGGGAGCTGTTTTTT
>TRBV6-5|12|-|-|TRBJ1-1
CASSSGQSEAFF
TGTGCCAGCAGTTCCGGACAGTCCGAAGCTTTCTTT
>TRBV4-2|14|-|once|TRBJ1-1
CASSQGRGNTEAFF
TGTGCCAGCAGCCAAGGGAGGGGGAACACTGAAGCTTTCTTT
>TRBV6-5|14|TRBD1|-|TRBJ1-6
CASRTDRGHSPLHF
TGTGCCAGCAGAACCGACAGGGGGCATTCACCCCTCCACTTT
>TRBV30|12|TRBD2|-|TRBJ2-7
CAGQRGGYEQYF
TGTGCCGGGCAGCGGGGGGGCTACGAGCAGTACTTC
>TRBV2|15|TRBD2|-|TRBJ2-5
CASSRMGLAKETQYF
TGTGCCAGCAGTCGTATGGGACTAGCGAAAGAGACCCAGTACTTC
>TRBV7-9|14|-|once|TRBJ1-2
CASSLGQTGYGYTF
TGTGCCAGCAGCTTGGGGCAAACCGGTTATGGCTACACCTTC
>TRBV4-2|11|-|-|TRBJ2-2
CASKGVGELFF
TGTGCCAGCAAGGGGGTAGGGGAGCTGTTTTTT
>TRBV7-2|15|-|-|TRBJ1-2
CASSYTTGARGGYTF
TGTGCCAGCAGTTACACCACCGGGGCTCGGGGAGGCTACACCTTC
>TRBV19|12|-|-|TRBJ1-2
CASAKEGYGYTF
TGTGCCAGTGCTAAAGAAGGCTATGGCTACACCTTC
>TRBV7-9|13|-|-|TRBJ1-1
CASSSRRAGEAFF
TGTGCCAGCAGCTCCAGGCGGGCAGGAGAAGCTTTCTTT
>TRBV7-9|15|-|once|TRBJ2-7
CASSLIGGGNYEQYF
TGTGCCAGCAGCCTAATTGGTGGGGGGAATTACGAGCAGTACTTC
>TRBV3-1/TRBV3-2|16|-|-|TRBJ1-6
CASSTLVSSYNSPLHF
TGTGCCAGCAGCACATTAGTTAGCTCCTATAATTCACCCCTCCACTTT
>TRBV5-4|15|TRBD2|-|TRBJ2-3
CASSLRLAGADTQYF
TGTGCCAGCAGCCTTAGACTAGCGGGGGCAGATACGCAGTATTTT